This TCR beta chain was recovered during a study of Graves' ophthalmopathy and Graves' hyperthyroidism. From germline, CDR1 is SGHTA and CDR2 FQGNSA. The length of the CDR3 is 14 residues. V was shortened by 2 bases and J by 1 base, with 8 bases between the two germline ends. Amplification from RNA transcripts yielded the TCR beta CDR3 regions. An opening RT-PCR round employed HTBI primers and preceded a second-round multiplex PCR. TCRdb re-analysed the multiplex PCR reads in MiXCR, keeping a single row per CDR3 protein. The repertoire includes 200,000 to 250,000 distinct CDR3 sequences, roughly 21% of them detected once, and more than 35% sits in the top ten. This clonotype was counted many times.

The chain carries TRBV7-2 and TRBJ2-5; no clear D. Specimen: peripheral blood. This TCR came from a woman aged 50 to 65 with Graves' ophthalmopathy. The CDR3 DNA follows: TGTGCCAGCAGCTTATGGAGCAGCCAAGAGACCCAGTACTTC. As protein: CASSLWSSQETQYF.